The entry below gives a single T cell receptor (beta chain) sequence along with its context. Its antigen remains unidentified. The time point denotes: week 11, during vaccination. Every single dose of the vaccine, 300 ug of mutant IDH1 20-mer peptide, came with topical imiquimod. The data stem from a study of a mutant IDH1 vaccine in newly diagnosed glioma. Trimming cost V 4 bases and J 0 bases; bases outside gene matches: 2. Germline CDR1 and CDR2: MNHEY and SMNVEV (reference sequence). This CDR3 is 14 amino acids long. Generated by immunoSEQ multiplex PCR, the TCRdb table keeps only in-frame clones and is missing some. The sample records about 120,000 clones, just under 80% being singletons.

The sequencing here drew on PBMCs, taken from a glioma patient whose treatment included an IDH1 peptide vaccine. The gene calls are TRBV27 and TRBJ2-7; 8 nucleotides match TRBD1. The TCR sequence derives from a man aged 35-49 years with glioma. CDR3 coding DNA: TGTGCCAGCAGTTGGACAGGGTCCTCCTACGAGCAGTACTTC. Its protein is CASSWTGSSYEQYF.